This T cell receptor (beta chain) was documented in a study of shared clonotypes between healthy human individuals. About the research overall: A couple of women and a few men aged 18 to 49 served as donors. Study-wide results and limits: The study sampled only blood, and tissue repertoires likely differ.

This clone has a handful of counts. Its antigen is unidentified. Other nucleotide sequences from this sample produce the same CDR3. The CDR3 is 13 amino acids. From germline, CDR1 is KGHSH and CDR2 LQKENI. The germline V and J ends were trimmed by 2 bases and 1 base, with 5 bases remaining between them. Deep-level settings were used for running the assay. Unsorted PBMCs provided DNA that was sequenced on ten immunoSEQ deep assay plates. Clones were read by immunoSEQ multiplex PCR, and TCRdb kept only the in-frame ones, dropping some. The sample has hundreds of thousands of clones; around 76% are singletons.

The receptor was derived from a woman aged 40 to 50 in good health. Some clones in this sample may be carry-over from other donors' samples. The chain links TRBV18 to TRBJ1-1, with no clear D. The sample comprised PBMCs. The CDR3 loop reads CASSPGRNTEAFF. CDR3 sequence (DNA): TGTGCCAGCTCACCAGGGAGGAACACTGAAGCTTTCTTT.